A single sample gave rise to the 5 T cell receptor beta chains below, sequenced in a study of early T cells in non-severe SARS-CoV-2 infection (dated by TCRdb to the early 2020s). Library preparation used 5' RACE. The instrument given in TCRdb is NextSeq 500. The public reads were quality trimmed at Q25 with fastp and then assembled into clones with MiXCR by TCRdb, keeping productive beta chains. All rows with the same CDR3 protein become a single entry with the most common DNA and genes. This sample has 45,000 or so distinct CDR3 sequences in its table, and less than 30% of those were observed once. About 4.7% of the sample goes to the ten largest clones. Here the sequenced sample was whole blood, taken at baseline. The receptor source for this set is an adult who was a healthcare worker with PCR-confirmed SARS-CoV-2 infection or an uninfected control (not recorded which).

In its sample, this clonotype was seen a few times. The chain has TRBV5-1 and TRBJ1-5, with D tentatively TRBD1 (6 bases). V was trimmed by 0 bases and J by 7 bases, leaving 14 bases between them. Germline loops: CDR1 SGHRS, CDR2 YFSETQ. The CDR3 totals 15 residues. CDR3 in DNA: TGCGCCAGCAGCTTGGATGGATCAGGGGACCAGCCCCAGCATTTT. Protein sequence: CASSLDGSGDQPQHF.

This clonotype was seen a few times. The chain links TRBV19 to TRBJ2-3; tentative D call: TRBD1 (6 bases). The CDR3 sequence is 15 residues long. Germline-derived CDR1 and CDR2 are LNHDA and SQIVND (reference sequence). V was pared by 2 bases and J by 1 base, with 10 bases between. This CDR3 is CASSIKGDGTDTQYF. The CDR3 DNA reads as TGTGCCAGTAGTATAAAGGGGGATGGCACAGATACGCAGTATTTT.

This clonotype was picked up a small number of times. The DNA of the CDR3 is TGTGCCAGCAGCAAACCGGGACAGGGTAAGCAGGGGACTGAAGCTTTCTTT. It codes for CASSKPGQGKQGTEAFF. The chain links TRBV21-1 to TRBJ1-1; TRBD1 reflects the table's D call only, with no check against the DNA. TRBV21-1 counts as a pseudogene. This CDR3 comprises 17 residues.

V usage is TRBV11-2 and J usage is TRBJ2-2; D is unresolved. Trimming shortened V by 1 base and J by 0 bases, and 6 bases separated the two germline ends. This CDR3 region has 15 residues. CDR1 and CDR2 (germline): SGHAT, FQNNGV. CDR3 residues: CASSLAGTNTGELFF. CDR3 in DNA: TGTGCCAGCAGCTTAGCGGGTACGAACACCGGGGAGCTGTTTTTT.

The CDR3 region has the DNA TGTGCCAGCTCACCAGAGTTGGACGAGCAGTACTTC. It yields the protein CASSPELDEQYF. The V and J genes are TRBV18 and TRBJ2-7; D gene ambiguous. The germline gives CDR1 KGHSH, CDR2 LQKENI. The CDR3 totals 12 residues. The ends were cut back, 2 bases at V and 5 bases at J, with 7 bases in the middle.